This TCR beta chain was sequenced for a study of monozygotic twins with inflammatory bowel disease. Notes on the study in general: Distinguishing T cell subtypes was not possible. It was in IBD patients that TCRbeta diversity (inverse Simpson) was lower than in healthy co-twins.

cDNA for each sample came from eight separate reactions. TCRdb re-called the 5' RACE reads; every CDR3 protein appears as one record, without DNA. Its table lists 400,000 to 500,000 distinct CDR3 sequences. The CDR3 sequence is 16 residues long. As for this clonotype: Its cognate antigen is unknown.

This chain connects TRBV12-3 or TRBV12-4 to TRBJ2-7; absent DNA, TCRdb's TRBD1 call cannot be checked. Sequencing was carried out using blood. The clonotype comes from a human donor with ulcerative colitis or Crohn's disease, or a healthy co-twin of an affected twin (not recorded which). The CDR3: CASSLAGGWDLYEQYF.